Listed below are T cell receptor beta chains from one sample, sequenced in a study of cytomegalovirus exposure and HLA in healthy donors. Assay used: immunoSEQ multiplex PCR; TCRdb lists only in-frame clones, some missing. The sample has approximately 250,000 clones, about 77% seen once. Sequencing input: PBMCs. The receptors stem from a boy aged 5 to 17 in good health and CMV-seronegative. Both conserved end residues are trimmed from each CDR3. The order of the fields is V gene, J gene, D gene, CDR3 protein. The D gene is left open where the match is weak.

TRBV28	TRBJ2-2	NA	ASSLQGYTGELF
TRBV4-2	TRBJ2-7	NA	ASSQDPYYEQY
TRBV5-5	TRBJ2-7	NA	ASSLDSRASDKY
TRBV30	TRBJ1-1	NA	AWNHGSEAF
TRBV7-3	TRBJ1-1	NA	ASSRQLNTEAF
TRBV7-9	TRBJ1-6	NA	ASTPQDNSPLH
TRBV27	TRBJ2-7	TRBD2	ASSSPLGLAGREQY
TRBV7-9	TRBJ2-5	TRBD1	ASSTDRAGETQY
TRBV10-3	TRBJ2-7	NA	AISPGHKIIQY
TRBV5-1	TRBJ2-2	TRBD2	ASSWGGDPRNTGELF
TRBV23-1	TRBJ2-7	NA	ASSHTGQTYEQY
TRBV2	TRBJ1-4	TRBD1	ASREGARSEKLF
TRBV5-1	TRBJ2-7	NA	ASSLDKGTPIRGQY
TRBV10-1	TRBJ2-3	NA	ASSPVGRPSTDTQY
TRBV23-1	TRBJ1-5	NA	ASSQPRRIHQPQH
TRBV10-2	TRBJ2-5	NA	ASGLRSETQY
TRBV9	TRBJ2-7	TRBD1	ASSPDRVYDEQY
TRBV7-6	TRBJ2-2	TRBD1	ASRERTGEAGELF
TRBV11-2	TRBJ1-1	NA	ASSRTQEGEAF
TRBV5-1	TRBJ1-6	NA	ASSLAGLSPLH
TRBV10-3	TRBJ1-1	TRBD1	AISEVGGQYDTEAF
TRBV25-1	TRBJ2-7	NA	ASSESPRDEQY